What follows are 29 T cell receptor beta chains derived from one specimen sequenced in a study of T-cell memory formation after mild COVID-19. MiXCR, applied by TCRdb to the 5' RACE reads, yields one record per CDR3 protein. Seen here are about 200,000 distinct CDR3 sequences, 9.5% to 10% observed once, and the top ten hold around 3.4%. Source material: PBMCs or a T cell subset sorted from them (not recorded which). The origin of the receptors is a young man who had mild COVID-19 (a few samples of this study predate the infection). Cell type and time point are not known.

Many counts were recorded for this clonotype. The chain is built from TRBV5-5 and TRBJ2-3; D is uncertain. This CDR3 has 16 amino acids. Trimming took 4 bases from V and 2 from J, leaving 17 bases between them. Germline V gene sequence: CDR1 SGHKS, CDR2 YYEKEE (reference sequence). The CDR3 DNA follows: TGTGCCAGCAGCCTGGATGCCCGCTACTTCACAGATACGCAGTATTTT. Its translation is CASSLDARYFTDTQYF.

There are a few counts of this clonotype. CDR3 nucleotides: TGTGCCAGCAGCCCCCTGACGGGAAGGGGGCGATCCGAGCAGTACGTC. This sequence encodes CASSPLTGRGRSEQYV. The chain joins TRBV7-9 to TRBJ2-7; TRBD1 aligns across 7 bases. The CDR3 loop spans 16 amino acids. The junction had 16 bases not matched to a gene; V was cut back by 5 bases and J by 6 bases. Per the germline V gene, CDR1 is SEHNR and CDR2 is FQNEAQ (reference sequence).

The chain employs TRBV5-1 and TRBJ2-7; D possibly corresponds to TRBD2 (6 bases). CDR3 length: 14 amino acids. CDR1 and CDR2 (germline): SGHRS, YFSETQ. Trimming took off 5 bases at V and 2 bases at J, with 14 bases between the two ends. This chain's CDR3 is CASRLEGPTYEQYF. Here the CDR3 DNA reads TGCGCCAGCAGACTGGAGGGCCCTACCTACGAGCAGTACTTC.

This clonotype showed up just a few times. CDR3 region: CASSQDRVYYGYTF. CDR3 nucleotides: TGTGCCAGCAGCCAGGACAGGGTATACTATGGCTACACCTTC. This chain uses TRBV4-2 with TRBJ1-2, with TRBD1 identical over 8 bases. This CDR3 is 14 amino acids long. In germline, CDR1 is LGHNA, CDR2 YNFKEQ. V lost 3 bases to trimming and J lost 3 bases; unmatched junction nucleotides: 3.

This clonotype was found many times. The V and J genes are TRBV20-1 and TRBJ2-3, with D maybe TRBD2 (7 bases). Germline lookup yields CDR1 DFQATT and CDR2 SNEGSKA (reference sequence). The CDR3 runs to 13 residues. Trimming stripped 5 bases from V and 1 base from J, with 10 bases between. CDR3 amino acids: CSAGGGRTDTQYF. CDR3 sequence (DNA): TGCAGTGCTGGGGGGGGCCGCACAGATACGCAGTATTTT.

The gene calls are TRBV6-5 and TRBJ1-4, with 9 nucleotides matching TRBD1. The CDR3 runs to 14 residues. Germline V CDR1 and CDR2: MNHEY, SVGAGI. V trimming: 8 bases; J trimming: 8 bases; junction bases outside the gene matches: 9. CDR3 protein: CASGVQGAGEKLFF. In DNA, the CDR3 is TGTGCCAGCGGAGTACAGGGGGCGGGGGAAAAACTGTTTTTT.

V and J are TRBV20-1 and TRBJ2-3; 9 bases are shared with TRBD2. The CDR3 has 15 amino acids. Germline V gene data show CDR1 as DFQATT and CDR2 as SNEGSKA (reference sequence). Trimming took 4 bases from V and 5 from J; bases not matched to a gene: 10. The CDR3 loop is CSANAGGGALDTQYF. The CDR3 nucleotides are TGCAGTGCTAACGCCGGCGGGGGGGCCCTAGATACGCAGTATTTT.

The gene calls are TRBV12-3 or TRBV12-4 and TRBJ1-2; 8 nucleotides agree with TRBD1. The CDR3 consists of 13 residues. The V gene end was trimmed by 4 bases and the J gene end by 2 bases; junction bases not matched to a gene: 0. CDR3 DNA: TGTGCCAGCAGTTACAGGGGGAACTATGGCTACACCTTC. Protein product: CASSYRGNYGYTF.

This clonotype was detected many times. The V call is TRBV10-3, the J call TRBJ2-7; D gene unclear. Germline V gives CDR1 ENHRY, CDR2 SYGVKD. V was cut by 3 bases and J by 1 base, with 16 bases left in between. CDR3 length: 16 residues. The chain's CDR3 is CAISEAQKGESYEQYF. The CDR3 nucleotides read TGTGCCATCAGTGAAGCACAGAAGGGCGAATCCTACGAGCAGTACTTC.

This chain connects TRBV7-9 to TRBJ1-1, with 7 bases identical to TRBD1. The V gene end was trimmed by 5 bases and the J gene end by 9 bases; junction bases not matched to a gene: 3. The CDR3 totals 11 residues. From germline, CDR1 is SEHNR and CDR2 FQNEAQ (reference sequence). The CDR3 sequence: CASSLDRQAFF. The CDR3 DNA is TGTGCCAGCAGCCTGGACAGGCAAGCTTTCTTT.

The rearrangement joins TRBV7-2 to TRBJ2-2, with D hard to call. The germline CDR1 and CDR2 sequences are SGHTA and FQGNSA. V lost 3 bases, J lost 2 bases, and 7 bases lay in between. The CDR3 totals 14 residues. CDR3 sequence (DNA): TGTGCCAGCAGCTTTAACTCAAACACCGGGGAGCTGTTTTTT. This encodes CASSFNSNTGELFF.

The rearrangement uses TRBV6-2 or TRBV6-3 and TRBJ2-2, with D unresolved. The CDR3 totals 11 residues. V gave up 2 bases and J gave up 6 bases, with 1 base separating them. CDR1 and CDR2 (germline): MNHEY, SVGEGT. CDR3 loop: CASSYPGELFF. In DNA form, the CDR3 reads TGTGCCAGCAGTTACCCCGGGGAGCTGTTTTTT.

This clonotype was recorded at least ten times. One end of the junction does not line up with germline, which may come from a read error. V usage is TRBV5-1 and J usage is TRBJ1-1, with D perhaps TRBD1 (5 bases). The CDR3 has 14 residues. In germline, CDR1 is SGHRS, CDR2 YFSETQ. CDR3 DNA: TGTGCCAGCAGCTTGGCCGGGGCGAACACTGAAGCTTTCTTT. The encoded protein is CASSLAGANTEAFF.

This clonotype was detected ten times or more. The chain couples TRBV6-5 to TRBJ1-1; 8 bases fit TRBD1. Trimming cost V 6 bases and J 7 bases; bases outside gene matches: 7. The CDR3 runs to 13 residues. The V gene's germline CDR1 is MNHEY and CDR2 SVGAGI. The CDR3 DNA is TGTGCCAGCAGCTACAACAGGGGGAATGAAGCTTTCTTT. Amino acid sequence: CASSYNRGNEAFF.

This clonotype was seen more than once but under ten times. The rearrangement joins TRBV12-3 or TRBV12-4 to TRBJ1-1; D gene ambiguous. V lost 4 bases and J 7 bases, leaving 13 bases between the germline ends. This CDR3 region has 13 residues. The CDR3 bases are TGTGCCAGCAGTTCTATGGGGATGGGTGAAGCTTTCTTT. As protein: CASSSMGMGEAFF.

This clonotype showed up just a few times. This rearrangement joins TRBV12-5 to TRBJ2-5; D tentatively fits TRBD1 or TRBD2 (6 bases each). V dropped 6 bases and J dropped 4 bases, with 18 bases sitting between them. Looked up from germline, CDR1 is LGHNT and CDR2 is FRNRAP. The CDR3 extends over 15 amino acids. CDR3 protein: CASGLGGGSVETQYF. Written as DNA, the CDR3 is TGTGCTAGTGGCCTCGGGGGCGGGTCAGTAGAGACCCAGTACTTC.

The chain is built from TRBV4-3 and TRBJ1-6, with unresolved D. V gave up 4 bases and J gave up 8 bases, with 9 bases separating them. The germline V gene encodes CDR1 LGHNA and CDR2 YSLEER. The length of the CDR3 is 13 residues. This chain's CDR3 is CASSRTDDSPLHF. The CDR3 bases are TGCGCCAGCAGCCGGACGGACGATTCACCCCTCCACTTT.

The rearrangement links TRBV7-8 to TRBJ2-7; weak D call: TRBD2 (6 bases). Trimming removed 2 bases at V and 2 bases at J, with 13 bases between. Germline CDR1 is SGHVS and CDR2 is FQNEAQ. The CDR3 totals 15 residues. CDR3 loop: CASSLPGGEAYEQYV. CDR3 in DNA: TGTGCCAGCAGCTTACCTGGCGGGGAGGCCTACGAGCAGTACGTC.

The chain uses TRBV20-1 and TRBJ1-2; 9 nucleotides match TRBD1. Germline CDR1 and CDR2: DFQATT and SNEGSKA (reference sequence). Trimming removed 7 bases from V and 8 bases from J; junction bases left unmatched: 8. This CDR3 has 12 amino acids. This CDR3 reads CSVAGQGLGYTF. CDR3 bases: TGCAGTGTTGCGGGACAGGGACTCGGCTACACCTTC.

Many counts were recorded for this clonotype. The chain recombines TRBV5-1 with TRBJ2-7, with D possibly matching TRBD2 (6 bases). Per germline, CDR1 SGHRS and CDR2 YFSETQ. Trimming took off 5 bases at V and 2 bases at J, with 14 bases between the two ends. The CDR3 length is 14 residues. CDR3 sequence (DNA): TGCGCCAGCAGTCCGGGACTCGTCACCTACGAGCAGTACTTC. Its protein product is CASSPGLVTYEQYF.

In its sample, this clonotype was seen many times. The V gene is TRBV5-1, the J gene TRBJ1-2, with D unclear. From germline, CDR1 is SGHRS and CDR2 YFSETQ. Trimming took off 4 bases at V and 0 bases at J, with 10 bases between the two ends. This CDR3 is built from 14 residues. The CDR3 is CASSLAGSNYGYTF. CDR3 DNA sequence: TGCGCCAGCAGCCTTGCGGGCTCTAACTATGGCTACACCTTC.

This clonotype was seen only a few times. CDR3 DNA: TGTGCCAGCAGCCACGGTTTGTACGGAGACTACAATGAGCAGTTCTTC. Its protein product is CASSHGLYGDYNEQFF. The J gene is TRBJ2-1, the V gene TRBV7-2; D is undetermined. Germline V gives CDR1 SGHTA, CDR2 FQGNSA. The CDR3 contains 16 residues. Trimming stripped 5 bases from V and 3 bases from J, with 17 bases between.

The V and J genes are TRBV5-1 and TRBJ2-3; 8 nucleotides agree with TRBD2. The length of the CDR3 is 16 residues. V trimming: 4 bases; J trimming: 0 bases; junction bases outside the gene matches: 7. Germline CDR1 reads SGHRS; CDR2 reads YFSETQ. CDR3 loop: CASSPGSGGSTDTQYF. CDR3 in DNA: TGCGCCAGCAGCCCCGGGAGCGGGGGCAGCACAGATACGCAGTATTTT.

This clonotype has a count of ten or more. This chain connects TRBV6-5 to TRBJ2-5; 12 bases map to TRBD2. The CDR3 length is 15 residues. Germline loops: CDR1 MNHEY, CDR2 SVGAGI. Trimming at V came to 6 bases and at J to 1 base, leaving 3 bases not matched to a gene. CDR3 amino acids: CASRPGLAGQETQYF. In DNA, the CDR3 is TGTGCCAGCAGACCGGGACTAGCGGGCCAAGAGACCCAGTACTTC.

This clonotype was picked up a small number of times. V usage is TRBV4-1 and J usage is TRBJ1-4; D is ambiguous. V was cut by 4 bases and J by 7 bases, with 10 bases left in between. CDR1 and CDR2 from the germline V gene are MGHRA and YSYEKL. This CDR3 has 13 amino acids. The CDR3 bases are TGCGCCAGCAGCCGAGGACCGATTGAAAAACTGTTTTTT. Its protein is CASSRGPIEKLFF.

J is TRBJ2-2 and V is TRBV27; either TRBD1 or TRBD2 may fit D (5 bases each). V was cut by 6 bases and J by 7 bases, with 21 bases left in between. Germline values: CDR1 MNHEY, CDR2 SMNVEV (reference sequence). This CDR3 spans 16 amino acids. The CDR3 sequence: CASSTLGAPRGGELFF. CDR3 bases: TGTGCCAGCAGCACGCTCGGGGCCCCGAGAGGCGGGGAGCTGTTTTTT.

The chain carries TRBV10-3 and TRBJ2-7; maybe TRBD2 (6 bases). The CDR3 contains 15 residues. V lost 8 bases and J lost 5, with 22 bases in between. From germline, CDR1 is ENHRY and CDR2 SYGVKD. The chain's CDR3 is CAILTHRLDVHEQYV. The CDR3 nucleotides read TGTGCCATCCTCACCCACCGACTAGACGTCCACGAGCAGTACGTC.

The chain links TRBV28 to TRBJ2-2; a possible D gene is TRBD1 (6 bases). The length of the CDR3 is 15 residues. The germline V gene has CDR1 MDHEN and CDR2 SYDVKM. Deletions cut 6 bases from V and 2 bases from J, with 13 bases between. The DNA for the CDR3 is TGTGCCAGCAGGGAAAGACAGGTCAACACCGGGGAGCTGTTTTTT. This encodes CASRERQVNTGELFF.

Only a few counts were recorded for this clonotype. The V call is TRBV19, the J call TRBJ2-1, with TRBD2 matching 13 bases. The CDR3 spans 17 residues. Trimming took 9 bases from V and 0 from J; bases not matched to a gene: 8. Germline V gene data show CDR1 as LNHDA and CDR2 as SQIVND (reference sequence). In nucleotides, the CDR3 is TGTGCCAGCACGACTAGCGGGGGGCGGAGCTCCTACAATGAGCAGTTCTTC. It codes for CASTTSGGRSSYNEQFF.